What follows are 13 T cell receptor beta chains derived from one specimen sequenced in a study of CD8 T cells in Susac syndrome. Random hexamers primed reverse transcription of about 0.45 to 1 ug RNA. TCRdb used MiXCR to reprocess the immunoSEQ multiplex PCR reads, holding one entry per CDR3 protein. This table holds approximately 100,000 distinct CDR3 sequences, 92% found once. Sequencing was carried out using CD4+ T cells from PBMCs. Receptors were obtained from a human donor in good health.

The chain couples TRBV18 to TRBJ1-1; the D is unclear. The V gene's germline CDR1 is KGHSH and CDR2 LQKENI. The CDR3 loop spans 10 amino acids. Trimming shortened V by 8 bases and J by 3 bases, and 4 bases separated the two germline ends. The CDR3 DNA reads as TGTGCCAGCGCGTACACTGAAGCTTTCTTT. Translated, it gives CASAYTEAFF.

The chain joins TRBV5-6 to TRBJ2-7; the match to TRBD1 covers 10 bases. J was trimmed by 3 bases and V by 4 bases; bases with no gene match: 4. The germline V gene encodes CDR1 SGHDT and CDR2 YYEEEE. This CDR3 is 14 amino acids long. DNA of the CDR3: TGTGCCAGCAGCGTCGGGACAGGGGTCTACGAGCAGTACTTC. This codes for CASSVGTGVYEQYF.

The J gene is TRBJ2-3, the V gene TRBV20-1, with TRBD2 matching over 7 bases. The CDR3 extends over 16 amino acids. With 0 bases clipped from V and 7 bases from J, the junction kept 13 bases outside the gene matches. The germline CDR1 and CDR2 sequences are DFQATT and SNEGSKA (reference sequence). The CDR3 loop is CSARESAGAISYTQYF. The DNA for the CDR3 is TGCAGTGCTAGAGAGTCGGCGGGAGCGATTTCGTATACGCAGTATTTT.

The chain has TRBV7-2 and TRBJ2-7, with 8 bases lining up with TRBD1. The J segment lost 2 bases and the V segment lost 5 bases, leaving 14 bases of the junction unmatched. Germline V gene lookup returns CDR1 SGHTA and CDR2 FQGNSA. The CDR3 has 17 amino acids. The CDR3 loop reads CASSPVSAGTGAYEQYF. The CDR3 DNA sequence: TGTGCCAGCAGCCCGGTCTCAGCCGGGACAGGCGCCTACGAGCAGTACTTC.

The J gene is TRBJ2-1, the V gene TRBV3-1; the D gene is possibly TRBD1 (5 bases). This CDR3 is built from 15 residues. The V gene lost 1 base and the J gene lost 2 bases, with 9 bases spanning the gap. The germline V gene has CDR1 LGHDT and CDR2 YNNKEL (reference sequence). This CDR3 is CASSQAGFPYNEQFF. Here the CDR3 DNA reads TGTGCCAGCAGCCAAGCAGGGTTCCCCTACAATGAGCAGTTCTTC.

The V call is TRBV29-1, the J call TRBJ1-1; 7 positions agree with TRBD1. J was trimmed by 0 bases and V by 6 bases; bases with no gene match: 10. The CDR3 has 15 amino acids. CDR1 and CDR2 from the germline V gene are SQVTM and ANQGSEA. The CDR3 DNA sequence: TGCAGCGTGGGGAACAGGGGCCGTATGAACACTGAAGCTTTCTTT. Its protein product is CSVGNRGRMNTEAFF.

This clonotype was seen a single time. The chain recombines TRBV20-1 with TRBJ1-1; 9 bases map to TRBD1. CDR1 is DFQATT, CDR2 SNEGSKA, per germline (reference sequence). Trimming at V came to 6 bases and at J to 5 bases, leaving 10 bases not matched to a gene. This CDR3 has 14 amino acids. The CDR3 protein is CSALGGQGSTEAFF. The CDR3 nucleotides are TGCAGTGCCTTAGGCGGACAGGGGTCGACTGAAGCTTTCTTT.

The V call is TRBV29-1, the J call TRBJ1-5, with 10 bases identical to TRBD1. Germline V gene data show CDR1 as SQVTM and CDR2 as ANQGSEA. V was clipped by 6 bases and J by 5 bases; unmatched bases: 4. The CDR3 loop spans 13 amino acids. CDR3 in amino acids: CSVGGTGDQPQHF. Here the CDR3 DNA reads TGCAGCGTGGGCGGGACAGGGGATCAGCCCCAGCATTTT.

The chain carries TRBV12-3 or TRBV12-4 and TRBJ1-4, with a tentative D call TRBD1 (6 bases). The CDR3 has 12 amino acids. V was clipped by 9 bases and J by 11 bases, with 16 bases between them. CDR3 nucleotides: TGTGCCAGTAACGGGGGGGGCCGGAAACTGTTTTTT. As protein: CASNGGGRKLFF.

The genes are TRBV11-1 and TRBJ1-2; 8 nucleotides match TRBD1. The CDR3 loop spans 14 amino acids. V lost 4 bases, J lost 3 bases, and 4 bases stayed unmatched. Per germline, CDR1 SGHAT and CDR2 FQDESV (reference sequence). The CDR3 spells CASSSGQEDYGYTF. CDR3 DNA: TGTGCCAGCAGCTCGGGACAGGAGGACTATGGCTACACCTTC.

The J gene is TRBJ1-3, the V gene TRBV6-1; possible D gene TRBD1, 5 bases. Trimming left V 3 bases short and J 1 base short, with 7 bases between. The germline V gene encodes CDR1 MNHNS and CDR2 SASEGT. The CDR3 is made up of 14 amino acids. This CDR3 reads CASSDRTSGNTIYF. Written as DNA, the CDR3 is TGTGCCAGCAGTGACAGGACATCTGGAAACACCATATATTTT.

J is TRBJ2-1 and V is TRBV7-2, with 7 bases lining up with TRBD2. Germline V gene data show CDR1 as SGHTA and CDR2 as FQGNSA. CDR3 length: 13 amino acids. Trimming took 1 base from V and 9 from J; bases not matched to a gene: 3. Here the CDR3 reads CASSLGGGREQFF. The CDR3, as DNA: TGTGCCAGCAGCTTAGGGGGGGGACGTGAGCAGTTCTTC.

The rearrangement links TRBV2 to TRBJ2-7; 11 nucleotides match TRBD2. The V segment lost 5 bases and the J segment 0 bases; nucleotides outside the gene matches: 3. The germline V gene has CDR1 SNHLY and CDR2 FYNNEI. This CDR3 is 15 amino acids long. The CDR3 coding sequence is TGTGCCAGCAGTCTGACTAGCGGGGACTCCTACGAGCAGTACTTC. The encoded protein is CASSLTSGDSYEQYF.